Each of the 30 T cell receptor beta chains below was sequenced from the same sample in a study of T-cell memory formation after mild COVID-19. MiXCR, applied by TCRdb to the 5' RACE reads, yields one record per CDR3 protein. The sample holds approximately 250,000 distinct CDR3 sequences, about a sixth seen once. The sample was PBMCs or a T cell subset sorted from them (not recorded which). These receptor sequences come from a man in his late teens or twenties who had mild COVID-19 (a few samples of this study predate the infection). Cell type and time point are not known.

J is TRBJ1-4 and V is TRBV19, with no clear D. This CDR3 is built from 15 residues. Trimming removed 2 bases at V and 0 bases at J, with 7 bases between. Germline assignment: CDR1 LNHDA and CDR2 SQIVND (reference sequence). The DNA for the CDR3 is TGTGCCAGTAGTATATCCACGGCAACTAATGAAAAACTGTTTTTT. Protein sequence: CASSISTATNEKLFF.

This chain joins TRBV20-1 and TRBJ2-3; D unresolved. V was cut by 5 bases and J by 0 bases, with 18 bases left in between. Per germline, CDR1 DFQATT and CDR2 SNEGSKA (reference sequence). The CDR3 extends over 16 amino acids. CDR3 residues: CSADRGRWISTDTQYF. CDR3 nucleotides: TGCAGTGCTGACCGAGGACGGTGGATTAGCACAGATACGCAGTATTTT.

The rearrangement joins TRBV20-1 to TRBJ2-7; D is unclear. Between the trimmed V and J ends, which lost 1 base and 6 bases, there was a span of 13 bases. CDR1 is DFQATT and CDR2 is SNEGSKA in the germline V gene (reference sequence). This CDR3 is 13 amino acids long. This chain's CDR3 is CSARAWSRLEQYF. The CDR3 nucleotides read TGCAGTGCTAGAGCGTGGAGTCGGCTCGAGCAGTACTTC.

This chain connects TRBV3-1 to TRBJ2-4; D perhaps matches TRBD2 (5 bases). Trimming pared 1 base from V and 0 bases from J, leaving 16 bases between. The CDR3 is made up of 18 amino acids. Germline V lookup: CDR1 LGHDT, CDR2 YNNKEL (reference sequence). The CDR3, as DNA: TGTGCCAGCAGCCAAGGCCCCCCGGCGGGTCCAGCCAAAAACATTCAGTACTTC. Translated: CASSQGPPAGPAKNIQYF.

The CDR3 sequence is CASSLAQTHDEQFF. The CDR3 bases are TGTGCCAGCAGCTTAGCGCAAACTCACGATGAGCAGTTCTTC. This chain uses TRBV7-2 with TRBJ2-1, with D uncertain. V dropped 0 bases and J dropped 8 bases, with 11 bases sitting between them. This CDR3 comprises 14 residues. Germline loops: CDR1 SGHTA, CDR2 FQGNSA.

The rearrangement uses TRBV24-1 and TRBJ2-7; D possibly corresponds to TRBD2 (5 bases). CDR1 and CDR2 (germline): KGHDR, SFDVKD. The V end lost 8 bases, the J end lost 0 bases, and 10 bases lay between the germline ends. The CDR3 spans 13 residues. DNA of the CDR3: TGTGCCACCACCGGGAACACCTCCTACGAGCAGTACTTC. Amino acid sequence: CATTGNTSYEQYF.

This clonotype has a handful of counts. The chain combines TRBV7-9 with TRBJ1-2; unclear D gene. Trimming left V 1 base short and J 7 bases short, with 10 bases between. Germline V lookup: CDR1 SEHNR, CDR2 FQNEAQ (reference sequence). The CDR3 contains 13 residues. In DNA form, the CDR3 reads TGTGCCAGCAGCTTAGGGCCTGTCGGTGGCTACACCTTC. Residues: CASSLGPVGGYTF.

The gene calls are TRBV20-1 and TRBJ1-2; the D gene is possibly TRBD1 (5 bases). The CDR3 length is 17 residues. Trimming shortened V by 6 bases and J by 0 bases, and 23 bases separated the two germline ends. Germline assignment: CDR1 DFQATT and CDR2 SNEGSKA (reference sequence). Written as DNA, the CDR3 is TGCAGTGCGACCCGACAGAAAAAAAGGACCGCTAACTATGGCTACACCTTC. Its translation is CSATRQKKRTANYGYTF.

The V call is TRBV5-1, the J call TRBJ2-1, with D unclear. In germline, CDR1 is SGHRS, CDR2 YFSETQ. Trimming took 0 bases from V and 3 from J, leaving 10 bases between them. The CDR3 has 15 residues. In DNA form, the CDR3 reads TGCGCCAGCAGCTTGGGTCCAGGATACTACAATGAGCAGTTCTTC. Protein sequence: CASSLGPGYYNEQFF.

The table lists this clonotype with a few counts. This rearrangement joins TRBV3-1 to TRBJ2-3; TRBD2 agrees at 7 bases. The CDR3 has 14 amino acids. The trim removed 7 bases at V and 4 bases at J, leaving 8 bases unmatched. The germline V gene encodes CDR1 LGHDT and CDR2 YNNKEL (reference sequence). CDR3 sequence (DNA): TGTGCCAGCACCCCCGGGGGGACGGCAGATACGCAGTATTTT. Translating it yields CASTPGGTADTQYF.

V usage is TRBV7-9 and J usage is TRBJ1-2, with a weak D call TRBD1 (5 bases). The V and J ends lost 5 bases and 7 bases respectively, with 11 bases between them. The germline gives CDR1 SEHNR, CDR2 FQNEAQ (reference sequence). This CDR3 comprises 12 residues. The CDR3 here is CASSPPTGGYTF. In DNA, the CDR3 is TGTGCCAGCAGCCCCCCCACAGGTGGCTACACCTTC.

This clonotype was detected only a few times. This chain links TRBV30 with TRBJ1-2, with TRBD1 as a possible D gene (6 bases). This CDR3 comprises 13 residues. Germline V lookup: CDR1 GTSNPN, CDR2 SVGIG (reference sequence). V lost 0 bases and J lost 5, with 10 bases in between. The CDR3 sequence is CAWSVQGIYGYTF. The DNA of the CDR3 is TGTGCCTGGAGTGTACAGGGAATATATGGCTACACCTTC.

The J gene is TRBJ1-1, the V gene TRBV30; 7 bases are a match to TRBD1. V gave up 5 bases and J gave up 3 bases; unmatched junction bases: 9. The CDR3 is made up of 14 amino acids. Germline lookup yields CDR1 GTSNPN and CDR2 SVGIG (reference sequence). This CDR3 reads CAWAGGAGYTEAFF. The CDR3 coding sequence is TGTGCCTGGGCAGGGGGAGCTGGGTACACTGAAGCTTTCTTT.

This clonotype has more than one count but fewer than ten. The chain is built from TRBV29-1 and TRBJ1-1, with TRBD1 as a possible D gene (6 bases). This CDR3 has 11 amino acids. With 3 bases removed from V and 7 bases from J, the gap between germline ends came to 9 bases. CDR1 is SQVTM and CDR2 is ANQGSEA in the germline V gene. DNA for the CDR3: TGCAGCGTTGAGAAACAGGGTGAAGCTTTCTTT. It codes for CSVEKQGEAFF.

In its sample, this clonotype was seen a few times. This chain links TRBV7-9 with TRBJ1-1; TRBD1 is a possible D gene (6 bases). V was shortened by 5 bases and J by 6 bases, with 10 bases between the two germline ends. This CDR3 comprises 12 residues. Per the germline V gene, CDR1 is SEHNR and CDR2 is FQNEAQ (reference sequence). The CDR3 here is CASSVGGAEAFF. In nucleotides, the CDR3 is TGTGCCAGCAGCGTAGGGGGAGCTGAAGCTTTCTTT.

The CDR3 nucleotides read TGTGCCAGCTCACCCGGGGCAGGCCCAAACACTGAAGCTTTCTTT. Protein sequence: CASSPGAGPNTEAFF. The J gene is TRBJ1-1, the V gene TRBV18, with a possible D match to TRBD1 (5 bases). The CDR3 is made up of 15 amino acids. CDR1 and CDR2 from the germline V gene are KGHSH and LQKENI. The germline V and J ends were trimmed by 3 bases and 2 bases, with 13 bases remaining between them.

This clonotype was observed a handful of times. The J gene is TRBJ2-2, the V gene TRBV7-9; the D gene is possibly TRBD1 (5 bases). Trimming took off 5 bases at V and 5 bases at J, with 12 bases between the two ends. The germline CDR1 and CDR2 sequences are SEHNR and FQNEAQ (reference sequence). The CDR3 covers 14 residues. The CDR3 loop reads CASSPLTVTGELFF. Here the CDR3 DNA reads TGTGCCAGCAGCCCGCTGACAGTTACCGGGGAGCTGTTTTTT.

The chain combines TRBV18 with TRBJ1-6, with a tentative D call TRBD1 (6 bases). The CDR3 is 14 amino acids. Deletions cut 6 bases from V and 10 bases from J, with 16 bases between. In germline, CDR1 is KGHSH, CDR2 LQKENI. The CDR3 region has the DNA TGTGCCAGCTCCGAAAGGGCAGGGGAGTCACCCCTCCACTTT. Amino acids: CASSERAGESPLHF.

J is TRBJ2-1 and V is TRBV7-6; 11 bases are shared with TRBD1. Losses at the gene ends were 5 bases for V and 9 bases for J; bases not matched to a gene: 12. Germline-derived CDR1 and CDR2 are SGHVS and FNYEAQ. The CDR3 totals 16 residues. The CDR3 sequence: CASSPPASGTGGEQFF. The CDR3 nucleotides are TGTGCCAGCAGCCCGCCAGCCTCAGGGACAGGGGGTGAGCAGTTCTTC.

This chain links TRBV6-1 with TRBJ1-4; possible D gene TRBD1, 5 bases. The CDR3 consists of 14 residues. The germline V and J ends were trimmed by 6 bases and 8 bases, with 16 bases remaining between them. Germline V gene sequence: CDR1 MNHNS, CDR2 SASEGT. CDR3 sequence (DNA): TGTGCCAGCAGAACGTCCGGGGACGAAGAAAAACTGTTTTTT. This codes for CASRTSGDEEKLFF.

This clonotype was recorded many times. V usage is TRBV6-2 or TRBV6-3 and J usage is TRBJ2-7, with D uncertain. CDR1 is MNHEY, CDR2 SVGEGT, per germline. Trimming pared 2 bases from V and 2 bases from J, leaving 10 bases between. This CDR3 comprises 14 residues. CDR3 sequence (DNA): TGTGCCAGCAGTTACGATACCACTACCTACGAGCAGTACGTC. Protein sequence: CASSYDTTTYEQYV.

This clonotype was seen a few times. V and J are TRBV10-2 and TRBJ1-2, with TRBD1 as a possible D gene (5 bases). Germline-derived CDR1 and CDR2 are WSHSY and SAAADI. The germline V and J ends were trimmed by 6 bases and 5 bases, with 16 bases remaining between them. The CDR3 loop spans 14 amino acids. The CDR3 DNA follows: TGCGCCAGCAGCCCCCGGGTGGGGGTTTATGGCTACACCTTC. Encoded protein: CASSPRVGVYGYTF.

The chain uses TRBV6-2 or TRBV6-3 and TRBJ1-1; D is ambiguous. From germline, CDR1 is MNHEY and CDR2 SVGEGT. The CDR3 runs to 11 residues. Between the trimmed V and J ends, which lost 8 bases and 4 bases, there was a span of 8 bases. This chain's CDR3 is CASQSFTEAFF. The CDR3 bases are TGTGCCAGCCAAAGTTTCACTGAAGCTTTCTTT.

The J gene is TRBJ2-5, the V gene TRBV6-5, with D perhaps being TRBD1 or TRBD2 (5 bases each). V lost 2 bases and J lost 8, with 18 bases in between. Germline CDR1 MNHEY, CDR2 SVGAGI. The CDR3 has 15 residues. CDR3 residues: CASSYGGATRGTQYF. CDR3 bases: TGTGCCAGCAGTTACGGGGGTGCTACCCGGGGAACCCAGTACTTC.

The V gene is TRBV7-2, the J gene TRBJ2-7, with D uncertain. Trimming stripped 5 bases from V and 1 base from J, with 9 bases between. CDR3 length: 13 amino acids. Germline loops: CDR1 SGHTA, CDR2 FQGNSA. As DNA, the CDR3 is TGTGCCAGCAGCCCTACCCGATCCTACGAGCAGTACTTC. Protein: CASSPTRSYEQYF.

The chain employs TRBV20-1 and TRBJ1-4; D is uncertain. The CDR3 contains 14 residues. The V end lost 0 bases, the J end lost 9 bases, and 14 bases lay between the germline ends. CDR1 is DFQATT and CDR2 is SNEGSKA in the germline V gene (reference sequence). CDR3 amino acids: CSARDGGLSKKLFF. The CDR3 coding sequence is TGCAGTGCTAGAGATGGAGGACTCTCGAAAAAACTGTTTTTT.

This clonotype was observed a handful of times. The CDR3 loop reads CASSQDPLGAGEQYV. CDR3 sequence (DNA): TGCGCCAGCAGCCAAGACCCCCTGGGGGCGGGCGAGCAGTACGTC. This rearrangement joins TRBV4-1 to TRBJ2-7, with D perhaps TRBD1 (6 bases). The V end lost 0 bases, the J end lost 6 bases, and 15 bases lay between the germline ends. The CDR3 has 15 residues. Germline CDR1 MGHRA, CDR2 YSYEKL.

The rearrangement uses TRBV3-1 and TRBJ1-5; D is undetermined. Germline lookup yields CDR1 LGHDT and CDR2 YNNKEL (reference sequence). The CDR3 loop spans 14 amino acids. The V end lost 0 bases, the J end lost 5 bases, and 8 bases lay between the germline ends. CDR3 residues: CASSQDRQDQPQHF. In nucleotides, the CDR3 is TGTGCCAGCAGCCAAGATCGTCAGGATCAGCCCCAGCATTTT.

There are a few counts of this clonotype. This chain connects TRBV5-1 to TRBJ1-1, with no clear D. V shed 0 bases and J shed 7 bases, with 4 bases lying between them. The CDR3 spans 11 residues. Per the germline V gene, CDR1 is SGHRS and CDR2 is YFSETQ. CDR3 sequence reads: CASSLADEAFF. For the CDR3, the DNA is TGCGCCAGCAGCTTGGCCGATGAAGCTTTCTTT.

With regard to this clonotype: At one boundary the junction diverges from the germline segment, which might be a read error. This sequence joins TRBV29-1 and TRBJ2-5; TRBD1 aligns across 8 bases. The CDR3 extends over 14 amino acids. Per the germline V gene, CDR1 is SQVTM and CDR2 is ANQGSEA. CDR3 DNA sequence: TGCAGCGTTGGTCCTAGCAGGGGGCAGGAGACCAAGTACTTC. It encodes CSVGPSRGQETKYF. Full variable domain (outside the CDR3, taken from reference TRBV29-1 and TRBJ2-5): SAVISQKPSRDICQRGTSLTIQCQVDSQVTMMFWYRQQPGQSLTLIATANQGSEATYESGFVIDKFPISRPNLTFSTLTVSNMSPEDSSIYLCSVGPSRGQETKYFGPGTRLLVL.